This passage covers 8 T cell receptor beta chains from one sample sequenced in a study of blood T cell repertoires in COVID-19. TCRdb keeps only in-frame clones here, not all; method: immunoSEQ multiplex PCR. Here the sample spans 180,000 or so clones, around 76% being singletons. Sample: peripheral blood. The receptors come from a woman aged 45-65 years with active or convalescent COVID-19.

V usage is TRBV19 and J usage is TRBJ2-3; 8 nucleotides line up with TRBD2. The length of the CDR3 is 16 residues. Germline V gives CDR1 LNHDA, CDR2 SQIVND (reference sequence). Unmatched junction bases numbered 13, after V lost 5 bases and J lost 6 bases. The CDR3 protein is CASSRYVAGRTDTQYF. The CDR3 bases are TGTGCCAGTAGTCGATATGTAGCGGGGCGGACGGATACGCAGTATTTT.

The chain carries TRBV11-3 and TRBJ2-2; 9 bases are shared with TRBD1. The length of the CDR3 is 15 residues. In germline, CDR1 is SGHNT, CDR2 YENEEA. J lost 1 base, V lost 5 bases, and 2 bases had no gene match. The DNA of the CDR3 is TGTGCCAGCAGCGGACAGGGGATGAACACCGGGGAGCTGTTTTTT. It translates to CASSGQGMNTGELFF.

This clone was seen a handful of times. J is TRBJ1-2 and V is TRBV7-2; no clear D. Germline V gene lookup returns CDR1 SGHTA and CDR2 FQGNSA. Trimming took 0 bases from V and 5 from J, leaving 19 bases between them. CDR3 length equals 17 residues. The CDR3 protein is CASSLAPRKAPTYGYTF. The CDR3 nucleotides read TGTGCCAGCAGCTTAGCACCTAGAAAGGCCCCTACGTATGGCTACACCTTC.

J is TRBJ2-3 and V is TRBV19; 11 bases line up with TRBD2. Germline V gene lookup returns CDR1 LNHDA and CDR2 SQIVND (reference sequence). Trimming at V came to 7 bases and at J to 7 bases, leaving 10 bases not matched to a gene. The CDR3 runs to 15 residues. CDR3 DNA: TGTGCCAGTACCAATAGCGGGGGGGGCTCCTATACGCAGTATTTT. Amino acids: CASTNSGGGSYTQYF.

This chain uses TRBV3-1 (or the pseudogene TRBV3-2) with TRBJ1-4; TRBD1 aligns across 9 bases. V shed 1 base and J 0 bases; nucleotides not matched to a gene: 3. CDR1 and CDR2 (germline): LGHDT, YNNKEL (reference sequence). CDR3 length: 17 residues. The CDR3 DNA follows: TGTGCCAGCAGCCAAGGACAGGGGGGAGCAACTAATGAAAAACTGTTTTTT. It encodes CASSQGQGGATNEKLFF.

Here the CDR3 DNA reads TGTGCCAGCAGCTTAGGGACTAGCTCGAACACCGGGGAGCTGTTTTTT. Its protein product is CASSLGTSSNTGELFF. The chain is built from TRBV7-6 and TRBJ2-2; 8 bases align to TRBD2. With 1 base clipped from V and 0 bases from J, the junction kept 1 base outside the gene matches. The CDR3 runs 16 residues. CDR1 SGHVS and CDR2 FNYEAQ come from the germline V gene. The full variable domain, rest sourced from reference TRBV7-6 and TRBJ2-2, is GAGVSQSPRYKVTKRGQDVALRCDPISGHVSLYWYRQALGQGPEFLTYFNYEAQQDKSGLPNDRFSAERPEGSISTLTIQRTEQRDSAMYRCASSLGTSSNTGELFFGEGSRLTVL.

The chain joins TRBV4-3 to TRBJ1-1; D is unclear. Germline V gene sequence: CDR1 LGHNA, CDR2 YSLEER. The CDR3 consists of 14 residues. V lost 0 bases, J lost 2 bases, and 7 bases lay in between. The CDR3: CASSQDVHNTEAFF. The CDR3 region has the DNA TGCGCCAGCAGCCAAGATGTACATAACACTGAAGCTTTCTTT.

V gene TRBV4-3 combines with J gene TRBJ2-7; D may be TRBD1 (6 bases). Trimming pared 0 bases from V and 0 bases from J, leaving 6 bases between. The CDR3 is made up of 14 amino acids. CDR1 and CDR2 (germline): LGHNA, YSLEER. The CDR3 DNA sequence: TGCGCCAGCAGCCAAGACAGGGGCTCCTACGAGCAGTACTTC. It specifies CASSQDRGSYEQYF.